Presented here are 32 T cell receptor beta chains from one specimen sequenced in a study of blood T cell repertoires in COVID-19. Only in-frame clones appear in the TCRdb table, and some are missing; sequencing was by immunoSEQ multiplex PCR. Of about 76,000 clones in the sample, roughly 80% were seen once. Sequenced input: peripheral blood. These receptors were obtained from an older woman with acute or convalescent COVID-19.

The chain has TRBV5-1 and TRBJ2-1, with D tentatively TRBD2 (5 bases). CDR3 size: 16 residues. The germline CDR1 and CDR2 sequences are SGHRS and YFSETQ. V shed 3 bases and J shed 1 base, with 14 bases lying between them. CDR3 sequence reads: CASSSYSGLSYNEQFF. The CDR3 DNA follows: TGCGCCAGCAGCTCCTATAGTGGACTGTCCTACAATGAGCAGTTCTTC.

The V gene is TRBV18, the J gene TRBJ2-6, with a weak D call TRBD1 (5 bases). The CDR3 extends over 19 amino acids. V gave up 5 bases and J gave up 1 base, with 21 bases separating them. CDR1 and CDR2 (germline): KGHSH, LQKENI. The CDR3 nucleotides read TGTGCCAGCTCAGCATACCTACCCCCAGGGTCTTCTGGGGCCAACGTCCTGACTTTC. It yields the protein CASSAYLPPGSSGANVLTF. Looking up the rest from reference TRBV18 and TRBJ2-6 gives the full variable domain: NAGVMQNPRHLVRRRGQEARLRCSPMKGHSHVYWYRQLPEEGLKFMVYLQKENIIDESGMPKERFSAEFPKEGPSILRIQQVVRGDSAAYFCASSAYLPPGSSGANVLTFGAGSRLTVL.

The J gene is TRBJ2-5, the V gene TRBV7-9, with 7 bases that match TRBD2. This CDR3 is 16 amino acids long. The trim removed 1 base at V and 3 bases at J, leaving 8 bases unmatched. The germline V gene has CDR1 SEHNR and CDR2 FQNEAQ (reference sequence). The CDR3 DNA follows: TGTGCCAGCAGCTTAGTAGTAGCCGGGAGGAAAGAGACCCAGTACTTC. The encoded protein is CASSLVVAGRKETQYF.

The chain combines TRBV4-1 with TRBJ2-4; 7 bases line up with TRBD2. The ends lost 0 bases at V and 0 bases at J; junction bases unmatched: 14. CDR1 and CDR2 (germline): MGHRA, YSYEKL. The CDR3 extends over 20 amino acids. DNA for the CDR3: TGCGCCAGCAGCCAAGATGGGGGAGGGACGGGGCCCATAGCCAAAAACATTCAGTACTTC. Its translation is CASSQDGGGTGPIAKNIQYF.

The rearrangement joins TRBV15 to TRBJ1-1, with 7 bases aligning to TRBD1. CDR1 and CDR2 from the germline V gene are LNHNV and YYDKDF (reference sequence). The CDR3 sequence is 15 residues long. Germline trimming cut 1 base from V and 4 bases from J; bases unmatched to any gene: 6. The CDR3 is CATSRGEGATTEAFF. For the CDR3, the DNA is TGTGCCACCAGCAGAGGTGAGGGGGCGACCACTGAAGCTTTCTTT.

The rearrangement links TRBV5-1 to TRBJ1-4; 11 bases match TRBD1. The CDR3 sequence is 15 residues long. The germline V gene has CDR1 SGHRS and CDR2 YFSETQ. V shed 4 bases and J 7 bases; nucleotides not matched to a gene: 6. The CDR3 DNA reads as TGCGCCAGCAGCGGGGGACAGGGGGGCCGTGAAAAACTGTTTTTT. It codes for CASSGGQGGREKLFF. Using reference TRBV5-1 and TRBJ1-4 for the parts outside the CDR3, the full variable domain is KAGVTQTPRYLIKTRGQQVTLSCSPISGHRSVSWYQQTPGQGLQFLFEYFSETQRNKGNFPGRFSGRQFSNSRSEMNVSTLELGDSALYLCASSGGQGGREKLFFGSGTQLSVL.

The CDR3 loop is CASSFIQGFNQPQHF. DNA of the CDR3: TGTGCCAGCAGTTTCATACAGGGATTCAATCAGCCCCAGCATTTT. V and J are TRBV6-6 and TRBJ1-5, with D perhaps matching TRBD1 (6 bases). CDR3 size: 15 residues. From germline, CDR1 is MNHNY and CDR2 SVGAGI (reference sequence). V gave up 4 bases and J gave up 3 bases, with 13 bases separating them.

This clone is a singleton in its sample. In DNA form, the CDR3 reads TGTGCCAGCAGCTTCAGACAGGGCTCCTACGAGCAGTACTTC. Translating it yields CASSFRQGSYEQYF. The rearrangement joins TRBV7-2 to TRBJ2-7; TRBD1 aligns across 7 bases. The CDR3 extends over 14 amino acids. Looked up from germline, CDR1 is SGHTA and CDR2 is FQGNSA. The J segment lost 0 bases and the V segment lost 3 bases, leaving 2 bases of the junction unmatched. Using reference TRBV7-2 and TRBJ2-7 for the parts outside the CDR3, the full variable domain is GAGVSQSPSNKVTEKGKDVELRCDPISGHTALYWYRQSLGQGLEFLIYFQGNSAPDKSGLPSDRFSAERTGGSVSTLTIQRTQQEDSAVYLCASSFRQGSYEQYFGPGTRLTVT.

The table lists this clone with a count of one. V gene TRBV6-6 combines with J gene TRBJ1-2, with D tentatively TRBD1 (6 bases). The CDR3 consists of 15 residues. Per germline, CDR1 MNHNY and CDR2 SVGAGI (reference sequence). Trimming cost V 2 bases and J 2 bases, with 12 bases left between them. This CDR3 reads CASSYDDRKNYGYTF. DNA for the CDR3: TGTGCCAGCAGTTACGATGACAGGAAGAACTATGGCTACACCTTC.

CDR3 in amino acids: CASSFSGLGQRQDTQYF. CDR3 coding DNA: TGTGCCAGCAGCTTTAGTGGTCTGGGACAGAGGCAGGATACGCAGTATTTT. V usage is TRBV7-8 and J usage is TRBJ2-3; TRBD1 aligns across 7 bases. Germline V gene data show CDR1 as SGHVS and CDR2 as FQNEAQ. V gave up 3 bases and J gave up 6 bases; unmatched junction bases: 15. There are 17 residues in the CDR3.

The genes are TRBV7-9 and TRBJ2-5; no clear D gene. The CDR3 has 14 amino acids. The germline gives CDR1 SEHNR, CDR2 FQNEAQ (reference sequence). Trimming shortened V by 3 bases and J by 1 base, and 9 bases separated the two germline ends. DNA of the CDR3: TGTGCCAGCAGCTTTAGCAGTTCCCAAGAGACCCAGTACTTC. It yields the protein CASSFSSSQETQYF. The full variable domain, its missing parts supplied by reference TRBV7-9 and TRBJ2-5, is DTGVSQNPRHKITKRGQNVTFRCDPISEHNRLYWYRQTLGQGPEFLTYFQNEAQLEKSRLLSDRFSAERPKGSFSTLEIQRTEQGDSAMYLCASSFSSSQETQYFGPGTRLLVL.

The chain links TRBV24-1 to TRBJ1-2, with no clear D. Germline loops: CDR1 KGHDR, CDR2 SFDVKD. CDR3 length: 12 amino acids. V was pared by 4 bases and J by 5 bases, with 7 bases between. CDR3 amino acids: CATSERTYGYTF. The CDR3 coding sequence is TGTGCCACCAGTGAACGGACTTATGGCTACACCTTC.

V usage is TRBV30 and J usage is TRBJ2-6; D ambiguous. CDR1 and CDR2 from the germline V gene are GTSNPN and SVGIG (reference sequence). CDR3 length: 15 amino acids. V was shortened by 0 bases and J by 0 bases, with 6 bases between the two germline ends. CDR3 protein: CAWSVGGSGANVLTF. CDR3 DNA sequence: TGTGCCTGGAGTGTAGGCGGCTCTGGGGCCAACGTCCTGACTTTC.

V is TRBV7-2 and J is TRBJ2-6, with a weak D call TRBD1 (5 bases). V lost 1 base and J 6 bases, leaving 16 bases between the germline ends. Germline CDR1 SGHTA, CDR2 FQGNSA. This CDR3 comprises 17 residues. The DNA of the CDR3 is TGTGCCAGCAGCTTAGTTTCGGGTCAAGGGGAGGCCAACGTCCTGACTTTC. This codes for CASSLVSGQGEANVLTF.

The V and J genes are TRBV7-2 and TRBJ2-2, with no clear D. The CDR3 extends over 12 amino acids. The ends were cut back, 4 bases at V and 3 bases at J, with 3 bases in the middle. Looked up from germline, CDR1 is SGHTA and CDR2 is FQGNSA. DNA for the CDR3: TGTGCCAGCAGCTCTTACACCGGGGAGCTGTTTTTT. Protein product: CASSSYTGELFF. Using reference TRBV7-2 and TRBJ2-2 for the parts outside the CDR3, the full variable domain is GAGVSQSPSNKVTEKGKDVELRCDPISGHTALYWYRQSLGQGLEFLIYFQGNSAPDKSGLPSDRFSAERTGGSVSTLTIQRTQQEDSAVYLCASSSYTGELFFGEGSRLTVL.

The chain employs TRBV3-1 (or the pseudogene TRBV3-2) and TRBJ2-7; TRBD2 is a possible D gene (6 bases). From germline, CDR1 is LGHDT and CDR2 YNNKEL (reference sequence). CDR3 length equals 18 residues. V was shortened by 3 bases and J by 3 bases, with 24 bases between the two germline ends. The CDR3 nucleotides are TGTGCCAGCAGCCATCCGGGGGTGGGGCGGGCGATTAACTACGAGCAGTACTTC. This sequence encodes CASSHPGVGRAINYEQYF.

The chain joins TRBV5-1 to TRBJ2-2; TRBD1 agrees at 7 bases. Trimming cost V 4 bases and J 0 bases; bases outside gene matches: 6. The CDR3 is 16 residues long. Looked up from germline, CDR1 is SGHRS and CDR2 is YFSETQ. As DNA, the CDR3 is TGCGCCAGCAGCAAAGGACAGGACCCGAACACCGGGGAGCTGTTTTTT. It encodes CASSKGQDPNTGELFF.

The rearrangement links TRBV5-5 to TRBJ2-5, with D unresolved. The ends were cut back, 1 base at V and 4 bases at J, with 8 bases in the middle. The CDR3 totals 13 residues. The germline V gene has CDR1 SGHKS and CDR2 YYEKEE (reference sequence). The CDR3 DNA follows: TGTGCCAGCAGCTTGTGGCCAAGAGAGACCCAGTACTTC. Protein: CASSLWPRETQYF.

The V call is TRBV7-2, the J call TRBJ1-1; possibly TRBD1 for D (6 bases). The CDR3 loop spans 14 amino acids. Germline CDR1 is SGHTA and CDR2 is FQGNSA. V was shortened by 3 bases and J by 3 bases, with 11 bases between the two germline ends. The CDR3 sequence: CASSLEGGYTEAFF. The DNA for the CDR3 is TGTGCCAGCAGCTTGGAGGGGGGGTACACTGAAGCTTTCTTT.

CDR3 sequence (DNA): TGTGCCAGCAGCGTAGACAGGGGGAACCAAGAGACCCAGTACTTC. This translates into CASSVDRGNQETQYF. The genes are TRBV9 and TRBJ2-5; 8 bases line up with TRBD1. The CDR3 sequence is 15 residues long. Germline loops: CDR1 SGDLS, CDR2 YYNGEE. V lost 0 bases to trimming and J lost 0 bases; unmatched junction nucleotides: 1.

V usage is TRBV2 and J usage is TRBJ2-1; D may be TRBD1 (5 bases). V was pared by 3 bases and J by 7 bases, with 13 bases between. Germline V CDR1 and CDR2: SNHLY, FYNNEI. This CDR3 has 14 residues. CDR3 nucleotide sequence: TGTGCCAGCAGTGAGGGGCCTCGGCGGAATGAGCAGTTCTTC. It is translated as CASSEGPRRNEQFF.

The chain uses TRBV5-8 and TRBJ2-7, with 7 bases aligning to TRBD1. Germline CDR1 SGHTS, CDR2 YDEGEE. This CDR3 is built from 14 residues. With 0 bases clipped from V and 6 bases from J, the junction kept 6 bases outside the gene matches. CDR3 nucleotide sequence: TGTGCCAGCAGCTTGGGGGCAGGGGGAATCGAGCAGTACTTC. This sequence encodes CASSLGAGGIEQYF.

The chain recombines TRBV10-3 with TRBJ1-2, with D hard to call. The CDR3 consists of 15 residues. The V gene lost 4 bases and the J gene lost 0 bases, with 12 bases spanning the gap. Germline values: CDR1 ENHRY, CDR2 SYGVKD. In nucleotides, the CDR3 is TGTGCCATCAGTGGCGCGGCGGGAACTAACTATGGCTACACCTTC. It specifies CAISGAAGTNYGYTF.

This clone was recorded only once. The chain uses TRBV3-1 (or the pseudogene TRBV3-2) and TRBJ2-7; the match to TRBD1 covers 9 bases. Germline assignment: CDR1 LGHDT and CDR2 YNNKEL (reference sequence). J was trimmed by 0 bases and V by 2 bases; bases with no gene match: 2. This CDR3 contains 15 residues. DNA for the CDR3: TGTGCCAGCAGCCAACCGGGACAGGGCTCCTACGAGCAGTACTTC. Translating it yields CASSQPGQGSYEQYF.

The chain carries TRBV7-7 and TRBJ2-3; the D gene is possibly TRBD1 (6 bases). CDR3 length: 15 amino acids. V was pared by 1 base and J by 6 bases, with 14 bases between. From germline, CDR1 is SSHAT and CDR2 FNYEAQ (reference sequence). CDR3 region: CASSLGVGAVDTQYF. Here the CDR3 DNA reads TGTGCCAGCAGCTTAGGGGTGGGGGCTGTGGATACGCAGTATTTT.

The V and J genes are TRBV5-1 and TRBJ2-1; TRBD2 is a possible D gene (5 bases). The CDR3 is 13 residues long. The V gene's germline CDR1 is SGHRS and CDR2 YFSETQ. V was pared by 7 bases and J by 8 bases, with 16 bases between. The CDR3 DNA reads TGCGCCAGCGCCCTCGTAGCTAGCCATGAGCAGTTCTTC. Amino acids: CASALVASHEQFF.

This clone has just one count. The chain uses TRBV11-2 and TRBJ2-5; 7 bases line up with TRBD1. The CDR3 is 15 amino acids. Trimming at V came to 0 bases and at J to 4 bases, leaving 5 bases not matched to a gene. CDR1 and CDR2 from the germline V gene are SGHAT and FQNNGV. The CDR3 DNA sequence: TGTGCCAGCAGCTTAGAGAGGGGGCGAGGAGAGACCCAGTACTTC. This sequence encodes CASSLERGRGETQYF.

The V and J genes are TRBV18 and TRBJ2-7, with D perhaps matching TRBD1 (6 bases). The V and J ends lost 0 bases and 3 bases respectively, with 12 bases between them. The CDR3 extends over 15 amino acids. CDR1 is KGHSH and CDR2 is LQKENI in the germline V gene. Here the CDR3 DNA reads TGTGCCAGCTCACCACCGAGTCAGGGGTTCTACGAGCAGTACTTC. Its translation: CASSPPSQGFYEQYF.

The V call is TRBV5-8, the J call TRBJ2-7; possibly TRBD1 for D (6 bases). From germline, CDR1 is SGHTS and CDR2 YDEGEE. The CDR3 sequence is 14 residues long. The ends were cut back, 2 bases at V and 2 bases at J, with 11 bases in the middle. In DNA form, the CDR3 reads TGTGCCAGCAGCTTCAGACAGGACCCCTACGAGCAGTACTTC. Translated, it gives CASSFRQDPYEQYF.

Only a few counts were recorded for this clone. The chain combines TRBV5-8 with TRBJ1-1, with D perhaps TRBD1 (5 bases). CDR3 length: 14 amino acids. Per germline, CDR1 SGHTS and CDR2 YDEGEE. V lost 2 bases, J lost 0 bases, and 8 bases lay in between. The CDR3 is CASSFSGMNTEAFF. For the CDR3, the DNA is TGTGCCAGCAGCTTTTCAGGGATGAACACTGAAGCTTTCTTT.

This clone is deemed medium-sized. V and J are TRBV18 and TRBJ2-5; possibly TRBD2 for D (6 bases). With 5 bases removed from V and 5 bases from J, the gap between germline ends came to 12 bases. The length of the CDR3 is 13 residues. Germline V CDR1 and CDR2: KGHSH, LQKENI. CDR3 DNA sequence: TGTGCCAGCTCAGGAGGGGAAGGGGAGACCCAGTACTTC. It encodes CASSGGEGETQYF. Together with reference TRBV18 and TRBJ2-5, the CDR3 gives the full variable domain: NAGVMQNPRHLVRRRGQEARLRCSPMKGHSHVYWYRQLPEEGLKFMVYLQKENIIDESGMPKERFSAEFPKEGPSILRIQQVVRGDSAAYFCASSGGEGETQYFGPGTRLLVL.

The chain links TRBV18 to TRBJ2-7; a possible D gene is TRBD1 (5 bases). The CDR3 totals 14 residues. Germline lookup yields CDR1 KGHSH and CDR2 LQKENI. Trimming left V 2 bases short and J 6 bases short, with 14 bases between. The CDR3 nucleotides read TGTGCCAGCTCACCAGAAAGGGGTAGCAGCGAGCAGTACTTC. Residues: CASSPERGSSEQYF.